Listed below are T cell receptor beta chains from one sample, sequenced in a study of T cells in narcolepsy. Clones were sequenced by immunoSEQ multiplex PCR, and TCRdb holds only the in-frame ones, with some missing. The profile shows some 23,000 clones, roughly four fifths of them singletons. The sample taken for sequencing was CD45RA- memory CD4+ T cells from PBMCs. The receptors here all came from a human donor with narcolepsy. Both conserved end residues are part of each CDR3. A D gene is named only where the DNA matches it firmly. Clone size appears in some rows only: once, few, many, or a class for an expanded clone.

v_gene,abundance,j_gene,d_gene,CDR3aa,CDR3nt
TRBV7-2,once,TRBJ2-7,NA,CASSLVPGRTYEQYF,TGTGCCAGCAGCTTAGTCCCTGGGCGGACCTACGAGCAGTACTTC
TRBV25-1,NA,TRBJ2-1,NA,CASSPNPVSYNEQFF,TGTGCCAGCAGTCCAAATCCGGTCTCCTACAATGAGCAGTTCTTC
TRBV5-1,NA,TRBJ1-6,NA,CASSPQGPEISYNSPLHF,TGCGCCAGCAGCCCTCAGGGGCCGGAGATCTCCTATAATTCACCCCTCCACTTT
TRBV11-2,NA,TRBJ1-1,NA,CASSLKRSTEAFF,TGTGCCAGCAGCTTAAAGCGCAGCACTGAAGCTTTCTTT
TRBV25-1,NA,TRBJ2-3,NA,CASSRVDTQYF,TGTGCCAGCTCCCGGGTGGATACGCAGTATTTT
TRBV11-3,NA,TRBJ2-7,TRBD2,CASSLGSAGGDYEQYF,TGTGCCAGCAGCTTAGGGTCAGCGGGAGGCGACTACGAGCAGTACTTC
TRBV10-2,NA,TRBJ2-5,NA,CASSERGDQYF,TGCGCCAGCAGTGAGAGAGGAGACCAGTACTTC
TRBV18,NA,TRBJ1-2,NA,CASSPLTDKGYGYTF,TGTGCCAGCTCACCACTAACGGATAAGGGATATGGCTACACCTTC
TRBV5-4,NA,TRBJ1-1,NA,CASSLAGNTEAFF,TGTGCCAGCAGCTTGGCGGGTAACACTGAAGCTTTCTTT
TRBV6-5,NA,TRBJ2-7,NA,CASSSGSRHYEQYF,TGTGCCTCAAGTTCGGGTTCACGACACTACGAGCAGTACTTC
TRBV11-3,NA,TRBJ2-2,TRBD1,CASSLTGSKATGELFF,TGTGCCAGCAGCCTGACAGGGTCGAAGGCCACCGGGGAGCTGTTTTTT
TRBV19,NA,TRBJ1-4,NA,CASSLDGLRVKLFF,TGTGCCAGTAGTTTGGACGGCCTTAGGGTGAAACTGTTTTTT
TRBV5-6,NA,TRBJ2-7,TRBD2,CASILAGKGYEQYF,TGTGCCAGCATCCTAGCGGGAAAGGGCTACGAGCAGTACTTC
TRBV4-2,NA,TRBJ2-7,NA,CASSQDAGDEQYF,TGTGCCAGCAGCCAAGACGCAGGGGACGAGCAGTACTTC
TRBV7-9,NA,TRBJ2-6,TRBD1,CASSSRTGGIANVLTF,TGTGCCAGCAGCTCTCGGACAGGGGGCATAGCCAACGTCCTGACTTTC
TRBV6-5,NA,TRBJ2-7,TRBD2,CASSYSVPTGAGEQYF,TGTGCCAGCAGTTACTCGGTTCCCACGGGAGCGGGAGAGCAGTACTTC
TRBV25-1,NA,TRBJ2-1,NA,CASSDGKVVNEQFF,TGTGCCAGCAGTGACGGCAAAGTCGTCAATGAGCAGTTCTTC
TRBV7-6,NA,TRBJ2-1,NA,CASSPRPGRNEQFF,TGTGCCAGCAGCCCCCGACCGGGACGGAATGAGCAGTTCTTC
TRBV19,NA,TRBJ1-2,NA,CASSIDRPTNSYGYTF,TGTGCCAGTAGTATCGATCGACCGACGAACAGCTATGGCTACACCTTC
TRBV28,NA,TRBJ1-1,NA,CASSSRGPGGTEAFF,TGTGCCAGCAGTTCTCGGGGCCCCGGAGGGACTGAAGCTTTCTTT
TRBV5-1,NA,TRBJ2-1,NA,CASSGVGANEQFF,TGCGCCAGCTCAGGGGTAGGGGCCAATGAGCAGTTCTTC
TRBV7-8,NA,TRBJ2-1,TRBD2,CASSFGLAGTYDNEQFF,TGTGCCAGCAGTTTCGGACTAGCGGGGACATACGACAATGAGCAGTTCTTC
TRBV5-4,NA,TRBJ2-1,TRBD2,CASSTGLAGEENEQFF,TGTGCCAGCAGCACGGGACTAGCGGGAGAAGAGAATGAGCAGTTCTTC
TRBV5-4,NA,TRBJ1-1,TRBD1,CASNTVGGLNTEAFF,TGTGCCAGCAACACAGTAGGGGGCTTGAACACTGAAGCTTTCTTT
TRBV29-1,NA,TRBJ2-5,NA,CSVEESLAGGETQYF,TGCAGCGTTGAAGAGTCTCTAGCTGGAGGGGAGACCCAGTACTTC
TRBV7-6,NA,TRBJ2-2,TRBD2,CASSLGGTSGSLGELFF,TGTGCCAGCAGCTTAGGAGGGACTAGCGGGAGTCTCGGGGAGCTGTTTTTT
TRBV19,once,TRBJ2-4,NA,CASIEGSGNIQYF,TGTGCCAGTATCGAGGGAAGTGGAAACATTCAGTACTTC
TRBV28,once,TRBJ2-1,TRBD1,CASSALRDRGKAAHLSSYNEQFF,TGTGCCAGCAGTGCACTCCGGGACAGGGGCAAGGCGGCCCACCTAAGCTCCTACAATGAGCAGTTCTTC
TRBV19,few,TRBJ1-5,TRBD1,CASTTPGQGTQPQHF,TGTGCCAGTACCACACCGGGACAGGGGACTCAGCCCCAGCATTTT
TRBV13,NA,TRBJ2-2,TRBD2,CASSQGLASGELFF,TGTGCCAGCAGCCAGGGACTAGCGTCCGGGGAGCTGTTTTTT
TRBV5-6,NA,TRBJ2-1,NA,CASSLVHRAGEQFF,TGTGCCAGCAGCTTGGTGCACCGTGCGGGTGAGCAGTTCTTC
TRBV6-6,NA,TRBJ1-2,NA,CASRDGNYGYTF,TGTGCCAGCAGGGACGGAAACTATGGCTACACCTTC
TRBV6-1,NA,TRBJ1-1,NA,CASSPRPLNTEAFF,TGTGCCAGCAGTCCCCGACCACTGAACACTGAAGCTTTCTTT
TRBV27,NA,TRBJ2-2,TRBD1,CASSFGRGRGGELFF,TGTGCCAGCAGTTTCGGCAGGGGGAGAGGCGGGGAGCTGTTTTTT
TRBV6-1,medium-sized,TRBJ1-2,NA,CASSKQGTRLDYTF,TGTGCCAGCAGCAAACAGGGAACCAGACTTGACTACACCTTC
TRBV2,NA,TRBJ2-5,TRBD1,CASSSGQGGQETQYF,TGTGCCAGCAGTTCCGGACAGGGAGGACAAGAGACCCAGTACTTC
TRBV5-1,NA,TRBJ2-7,NA,CASRAGGYYEQYF,TGCGCCAGCAGAGCTGGCGGATACTACGAGCAGTACTTC
TRBV27,NA,TRBJ2-1,TRBD2,CASSFGLAGGYNEQFF,TGTGCCAGCAGTTTCGGTTTAGCGGGAGGCTACAATGAGCAGTTCTTC
TRBV6-1,NA,TRBJ1-1,TRBD1,CASSEKFGQDTEAFF,TGTGCCAGCAGTGAGAAATTTGGACAGGACACTGAAGCTTTCTTT
TRBV6-5,NA,TRBJ2-2,NA,CASSPRHTGELFF,TGTGCCAGCAGCCCCCGGCACACCGGGGAGCTGTTTTTT
TRBV19,NA,TRBJ2-1,TRBD2,CASSIGQTSGGGNEQFF,TGTGCCAGTAGTATCGGGCAAACTAGCGGGGGGGGCAATGAGCAGTTCTTC
TRBV2,few,TRBJ1-5,NA,CASSEALGLGGNQPQHF,TGTGCCAGCAGTGAAGCGCTTGGGCTCGGCGGCAATCAGCCCCAGCATTTT
TRBV6-5,NA,TRBJ1-6,NA,CASSFQGSPLHF,TGTGCCAGCAGTTTTCAGGGTTCACCCCTCCACTTT
TRBV7-2,NA,TRBJ2-7,NA,CASSSRWDEQYF,TGTGCCAGCAGCTCGCGTTGGGACGAGCAGTACTTC
TRBV5-4,NA,TRBJ2-1,TRBD2,CASSLGLLTSGSEQFF,TGTGCCAGCAGCTTGGGGTTATTGACTAGCGGGAGTGAGCAGTTCTTC
TRBV7-8,NA,TRBJ2-1,TRBD2,CASSLVGGSGNEQFF,TGTGCCAGCAGCTTAGTCGGCGGGAGTGGCAATGAGCAGTTCTTC
TRBV7-9,NA,TRBJ2-1,TRBD1,CASSLAFSGGSDEQFF,TGTGCCAGCAGCTTAGCGTTCTCAGGGGGCAGCGATGAGCAGTTCTTC
TRBV7-7,once,TRBJ2-5,NA,CASSLELAWETQYF,TGTGCCAGCAGCTTAGAACTAGCTTGGGAGACCCAGTACTTC
TRBV6-6,NA,TRBJ1-4,NA,CASSYMRGGSEKLFF,TGTGCCAGCAGTTATATGAGGGGAGGTTCCGAAAAACTGTTTTTT
TRBV20-1,NA,TRBJ1-2,NA,CSAPPVGGYTF,TGCAGTGCTCCCCCCGTTGGTGGCTACACCTTC
TRBV9,NA,TRBJ1-3,NA,CASSVGISSGNTIYF,TGTGCCAGCAGCGTAGGGATATCGTCCGGAAACACCATATATTTT
TRBV29-1,NA,TRBJ1-1,TRBD1,CSVTTGTGWNTEAFF,TGCAGCGTTACGACCGGGACAGGGTGGAACACTGAAGCTTTCTTT
TRBV18,NA,TRBJ1-1,NA,CASSLEALNTEAFF,TGTGCCAGCTCACTAGAGGCCTTGAACACTGAAGCTTTCTTT
TRBV5-6,NA,TRBJ2-2,NA,CASSHTGELFF,TGTGCCAGCAGCCACACCGGGGAGCTGTTTTTT
TRBV28,NA,TRBJ1-3,NA,CASSLPSGGPGNTIYF,TGTGCCAGCAGTTTGCCTTCGGGGGGCCCTGGAAACACCATATATTTT
TRBV6-5,NA,TRBJ1-1,NA,CASSYSGRGNTEAFF,TGTGCCAGCAGTTACAGTGGCAGGGGGAACACTGAAGCTTTCTTT
TRBV6-1,NA,TRBJ1-5,TRBD1,CASQTGRNQPQHF,TGTGCCAGCCAGACAGGGCGGAACCAGCCCCAGCATTTT